The present entry profiles one T cell receptor (beta chain) with its context. Trimming removed 11 bases at V and 3 bases at J, with 16 bases between. The CDR3 length is 14 residues. The germline V gene has CDR1 MNHNS and CDR2 SASEGT. The record originates from a study of OX40 agonist ivuxolimab in advanced cancers. Across the study: Prior checkpoint blockade (anti-PD-1, anti-PD-L1 or anti-CTLA-4) was permitted; about 40% had it.

Generated by immunoSEQ multiplex PCR, the TCRdb table keeps only in-frame clones and is missing some. The table has some 87,000 clones, 70% to 90% seen once. This TCR was recovered from an adult with an advanced solid tumor such as melanoma, head and neck, liver or kidney cancer. The genes are TRBV6-1 and TRBJ1-4; perhaps TRBD1 as D (5 bases). The material was CD4+ or CD8+ T cells sorted from blood, obtained in a trial of the OX40 agonist ivuxolimab. As DNA, the CDR3 is TGTGCCGGATCAGCAGGGCTCCCTAATGAAAAACTGTTTTTT. It yields the protein CAGSAGLPNEKLFF.